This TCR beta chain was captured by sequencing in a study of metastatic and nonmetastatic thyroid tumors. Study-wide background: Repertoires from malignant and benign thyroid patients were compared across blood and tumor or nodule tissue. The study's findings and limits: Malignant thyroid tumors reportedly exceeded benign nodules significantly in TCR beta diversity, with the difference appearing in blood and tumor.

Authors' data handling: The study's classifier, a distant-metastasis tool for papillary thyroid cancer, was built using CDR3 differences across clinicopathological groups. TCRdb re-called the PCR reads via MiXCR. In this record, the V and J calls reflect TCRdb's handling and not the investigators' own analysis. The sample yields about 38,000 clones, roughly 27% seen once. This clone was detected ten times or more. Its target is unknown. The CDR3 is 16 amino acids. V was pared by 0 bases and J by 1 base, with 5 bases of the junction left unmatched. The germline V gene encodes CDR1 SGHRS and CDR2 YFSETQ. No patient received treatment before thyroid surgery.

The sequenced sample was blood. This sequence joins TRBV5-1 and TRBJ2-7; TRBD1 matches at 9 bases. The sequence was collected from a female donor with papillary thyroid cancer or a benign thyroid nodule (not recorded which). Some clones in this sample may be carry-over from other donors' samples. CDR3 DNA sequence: TGCGCCAGCAGCTTGGAATTACAGGGGGCTTCCTACGAGCAGTACTTC. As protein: CASSLELQGASYEQYF.